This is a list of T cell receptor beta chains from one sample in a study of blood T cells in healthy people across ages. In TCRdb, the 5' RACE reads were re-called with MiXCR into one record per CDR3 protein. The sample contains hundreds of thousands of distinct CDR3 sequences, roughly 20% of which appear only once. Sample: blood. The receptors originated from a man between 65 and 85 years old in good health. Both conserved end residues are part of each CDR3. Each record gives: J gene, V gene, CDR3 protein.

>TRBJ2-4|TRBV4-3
CASSQDAGQGKNIQYF
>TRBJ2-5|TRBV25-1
CASRKGAGETQYF
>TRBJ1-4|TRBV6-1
CASSSIDGATNEKLFF
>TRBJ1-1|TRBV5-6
CASSLGGPQLNTEAFF
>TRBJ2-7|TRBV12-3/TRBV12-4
CASSMGPYEQYF
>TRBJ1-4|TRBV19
CASSIRETVEKLFF
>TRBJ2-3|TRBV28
CASSARSDRVVDTQYF
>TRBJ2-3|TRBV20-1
CSASTSGISTDTQYF
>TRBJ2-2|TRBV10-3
CAISLRGQMNTGELFF
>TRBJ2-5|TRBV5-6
CASGRAGGTQETQYF
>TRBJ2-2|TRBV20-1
CSASSSGSDRSGELFF
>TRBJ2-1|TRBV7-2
CASSSGTSYNEQFF
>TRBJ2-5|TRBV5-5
CASSLEGQPQETQYF